Listed here are 11 T cell receptor beta chains from one sample, sequenced in a study of healthy donors' naive CD4 and CD8 T cells. Each TCR library used 500 ng of total RNA and a linear amplification protocol. TCRdb re-analysed the reads in MiXCR, keeping a single row per CDR3 protein. Among 200,000 or so distinct CDR3 sequences listed, 65% to 75% were seen once. Sequenced: naive CD4+ and CD8+ T cells sorted from blood, pooled from several donors. The source of these receptors is a pool of human donors in good health; the sample pools cells from several healthy donors.

The chain carries TRBV19 and TRBJ1-1; D remains unclear. V was clipped by 8 bases and J by 3 bases, with 19 bases between them. The CDR3 spans 15 residues. Germline V gene sequence: CDR1 LNHDA, CDR2 SQIVND (reference sequence). Here the CDR3 DNA reads TGTGCCAGTCGGGTACCGGGCTTCTATCACACTGAAGCTTTCTTT. It codes for CASRVPGFYHTEAFF.

CDR3 nucleotide sequence: TGTGCCAGCAGTTACGACGGCAACGGGCCCCAGCATTTT. This sequence encodes CASSYDGNGPQHF. The chain uses TRBV6-5 and TRBJ1-5; no clear D gene. This CDR3 is 13 amino acids long. V lost 2 bases and J 9 bases, leaving 11 bases between the germline ends. Germline assignment: CDR1 MNHEY and CDR2 SVGAGI.

CDR3 region: CASSTMNTEAFF. The CDR3 DNA reads TGTGCCAGCAGTACAATGAACACTGAAGCTTTCTTT. The V call is TRBV6-5, the J call TRBJ1-1; D is unresolved. V lost 5 bases and J lost 0, with 4 bases in between. Per the germline V gene, CDR1 is MNHEY and CDR2 is SVGAGI. The CDR3 covers 12 residues.

J is TRBJ2-7 and V is TRBV15; the match to TRBD1 covers 7 bases. The CDR3 contains 19 residues. Trimming cost V 0 bases and J 7 bases; bases outside gene matches: 21. Germline CDR1 and CDR2: LNHNV and YYDKDF (reference sequence). The CDR3 spells CATSRDHPLGEQGWREQYF. The CDR3 DNA follows: TGTGCCACCAGCAGAGACCATCCATTAGGAGAACAGGGGTGGCGTGAGCAGTACTTC.

V and J are TRBV10-3 and TRBJ2-7, with D maybe TRBD2 (6 bases). Trimming removed 0 bases at V and 6 bases at J, with 9 bases between. The CDR3 spans 13 residues. Germline lookup yields CDR1 ENHRY and CDR2 SYGVKD. CDR3 sequence reads: CAISESGTAEQYF. The CDR3 DNA reads as TGTGCCATCAGTGAGTCGGGGACTGCCGAGCAGTACTTC.

The chain combines TRBV19 with TRBJ1-2; the D gene is possibly TRBD1 (5 bases). Trimming left V 4 bases short and J 4 bases short, with 13 bases between. This CDR3 is built from 14 residues. Per the germline V gene, CDR1 is LNHDA and CDR2 is SQIVND (reference sequence). This CDR3 reads CASSTWDGGYGYTF. DNA for the CDR3: TGTGCCAGTAGTACCTGGGACGGAGGCTATGGCTACACCTTC.

CDR3: CASSLRMVVLACTDTQYF. For the CDR3, the DNA is TGTGCCAGCAGCTTAAGGATGGTTGTACTAGCCTGCACAGATACGCAGTATTTT. This chain uses TRBV7-8 with TRBJ2-3; TRBD2 might be the D (6 bases). This CDR3 contains 18 residues. Per germline, CDR1 SGHVS and CDR2 FQNEAQ. Deletions cut 2 bases from V and 1 base from J, with 19 bases between.

This clonotype was detected a few times. This chain joins TRBV27 and TRBJ2-7; D not certain. CDR3 length: 13 amino acids. Trimming took off 6 bases at V and 2 bases at J, with 11 bases between the two ends. Germline V lookup: CDR1 MNHEY, CDR2 SMNVEV (reference sequence). CDR3 protein: CASSLGRAYEQYF. DNA for the CDR3: TGTGCCAGCAGCTTAGGAAGGGCCTACGAGCAGTACTTC.

This clonotype was detected only once. The chain recombines TRBV7-9 with TRBJ1-4; TRBD1 might be the D (6 bases). Germline V lookup: CDR1 SEHNR, CDR2 FQNEAQ (reference sequence). The V end was cut by 1 base, the J end by 2 bases, with 8 bases between. The CDR3 length is 15 residues. CDR3 protein: CASSLGTATNEKLFF. CDR3 in DNA: TGTGCCAGCAGCTTAGGGACAGCGACTAATGAAAAACTGTTTTTT.

The genes are TRBV5-5 and TRBJ2-7, with 9 bases that match TRBD2. V lost 2 bases, J lost 5 bases, and 14 bases stayed unmatched. Germline V CDR1 and CDR2: SGHKS, YYEKEE (reference sequence). This CDR3 contains 17 residues. The CDR3 DNA follows: TGTGCCAGCAGCTTTGGCCGATTTCTAGCGGGGAGCGACGAGCAGTACTTC. This encodes CASSFGRFLAGSDEQYF. Drawing the rest from reference TRBV5-5 and TRBJ2-7, the complete variable domain is DAGVTQSPTHLIKTRGQQVTLRCSPISGHKSVSWYQQVLGQGPQFIFQYYEKEERGRGNFPDRFSARQFPNYSSELNVNALLLGDSALYLCASSFGRFLAGSDEQYFGPGTRLTVT.

The chain recombines TRBV6-5 with TRBJ2-5, with TRBD1 matching over 7 bases. The CDR3 spans 14 residues. From germline, CDR1 is MNHEY and CDR2 SVGAGI. Trimming removed 2 bases from V and 2 bases from J; junction bases left unmatched: 2. The DNA for the CDR3 is TGTGCCAGCAGTTACACGGGACAGCAAGAGACCCAGTACTTC. Protein sequence: CASSYTGQQETQYF.